These 17 T cell receptor beta chains were sequenced from one sample in a study of tumor and adjacent non-tumor tissue in lung cancer. The template was RNA from unsorted bulk tissue. More than 3 cm separated this lung sample from the edge of the tumor. TCRbeta libraries were built with three rounds of nested PCR, modified from ARM-PCR. Using its own MiXCR run on the multiplex PCR reads, TCRdb lists one record per CDR3 protein. The repertoire includes roughly 75,000 distinct CDR3 sequences, 70% to 90% of them detected once, and 50% to 65% sits in the top ten. Sequencing was carried out using distant non-tumor lung tissue. The receptors come from a man in his sixties with non-small cell lung cancer.

About this clonotype: The final CDR3 position lacks the conserved phenylalanine or tryptophan, pointing to a likely read error. V usage is TRBV20-1 and J usage is TRBJ1-6; no firm D call. Trimming took 4 bases from V and 6 from J, leaving 10 bases between them. The CDR3 runs to 13 residues. Germline CDR1 is DFQATT and CDR2 is SNEGSKA (reference sequence). CDR3 DNA sequence: TGCAGTGCTACCGGGAGAACTAATTCACCCCTCCACTAT. Its protein product is CSATGRTNSPLHY.

On this clonotype itself: One end of the junction fails to match germline, which may point to a read error. The rearrangement joins TRBV5-6 to TRBJ2-5; D is unresolved. Germline loops: CDR1 SGHDT, CDR2 YYEEEE. The CDR3 is 13 residues long. The CDR3 region is CVSSFSPQEIQYF. As DNA, the CDR3 is TGTGTCAGCAGCTTTTCCCCTCAAGAGATCCAGTACTTC.

A word on this clonotype: This CDR3 fails to terminate in the conserved phenylalanine or tryptophan, so it likely reflects a read error. V usage is TRBV13 and J usage is TRBJ2-2, with D unclear. The CDR3 spans 12 residues. CDR1 is PRHDT and CDR2 is FYEKMQ in the germline V gene (reference sequence). CDR3 bases: TGTGCCTGCAGTCGGCCGGCCGGGGAGCTGTTTTTA. Its protein product is CACSRPAGELFL.

The V call is TRBV11-2, the J call TRBJ2-7; D not resolved. V was trimmed by 5 bases and J by 4 bases, leaving 9 bases between them. CDR1 and CDR2 from the germline V gene are SGHAT and FQNNGV. CDR3 length: 12 amino acids. The CDR3 coding sequence is TGTGCCAGCAGCCCGCGACTGTACGAGCAGTACTTC. Amino acids: CASSPRLYEQYF.

This clonotype occurred a few times. V is TRBV28 and J is TRBJ1-6; tentative D call: TRBD1 (6 bases). V was pared by 6 bases and J by 5 bases, with 11 bases between. Germline lookup yields CDR1 MDHEN and CDR2 SYDVKM. The CDR3 extends over 14 amino acids. CDR3 amino acids: CASRAGTNNSPLHF. The CDR3 DNA follows: TGTGCCAGCAGGGCCGGGACAAATAATTCACCCCTCCACTTT. Supplemented by reference TRBV28 and TRBJ1-6, the full variable domain reads DVKVTQSSRYLVKRTGEKVFLECVQDMDHENMFWYRQDPGLGLRLIYFSYDVKMKEKGDIPEGYSVSREKKERFSLILESASTNQTSMYLCASRAGTNNSPLHFGNGTRLTVT.

About this clonotype: This is likely a read error, given that the CDR3 carries no conserved phenylalanine or tryptophan at its end. CDR3 DNA sequence: TGCAGCGTTGGATTGGAGGGGGAAGAGACCCAGTACTTA. It translates to CSVGLEGEETQYL. The rearrangement links TRBV29-1 to TRBJ2-5; D may match TRBD1 or TRBD2 (6 bases each). This CDR3 has 13 residues. Germline CDR1 and CDR2: SQVTM and ANQGSEA. Trimming removed 4 bases at V and 3 bases at J, with 12 bases between.

On this clonotype itself: The CDR3 does not end in the conserved phenylalanine or tryptophan, so this is likely a read error. This chain connects TRBV6-4 to TRBJ2-3; either TRBD1 or TRBD2 may fit D (6 bases each). The CDR3 is made up of 15 amino acids. V lost 2 bases, J lost 4 bases, and 13 bases lay in between. Germline V gives CDR1 MRHNA, CDR2 SNTAGT. CDR3 DNA sequence: TGTGCCAGCAGTGACAAGGGGGGATCCGCAGATACGCAGTATCTT. The encoded protein is CASSDKGGSADTQYL.

V usage is TRBV6-1 and J usage is TRBJ1-4, with unresolved D. Germline-derived CDR1 and CDR2 are MNHNS and SASEGT. This CDR3 is 20 amino acids long. CDR3 DNA sequence: TGTGTCAGTAGTGAGTTTACTTCTTTCGGCGCCTCGGCAACTAATGAAAAACTGTTTTTT. It is translated as CVSSEFTSFGASATNEKLFF.

On this clonotype: At one boundary the junction diverges from the germline segment, which might be a read error. This chain uses TRBV4-2 with TRBJ1-2; D remains ambiguous. CDR1 and CDR2 from the germline V gene are LGHNA and YNFKEQ. The CDR3 is made up of 15 amino acids. CDR3: CASSREQTLFYGYTF. Here the CDR3 DNA reads TGTGCCAGCAGCCGAGAACAGACGCTATTCTATGGTTACACCTTC.

Details on this clonotype: Sequence at one end of the junction differs from germline and may be a read error. V is TRBV13 and J is TRBJ2-7; a possible D gene is TRBD2 (5 bases). The V gene's germline CDR1 is PRHDT and CDR2 FYEKMQ (reference sequence). The CDR3 contains 14 residues. Here the CDR3 reads CASSLMGSRYEQYF. Here the CDR3 DNA reads TGTGCCAGTAGCTTGATGGGGAGCCGGTACGAGCAGTACTTC.

CDR3 in amino acids: CASICGQTYEQYF. CDR3 nucleotides: TGTGCCAGCATCTGCGGGCAGACCTACGAGCAGTACTTC. V usage is TRBV11-3 and J usage is TRBJ2-7; tentative D call: TRBD2 (5 bases). Germline V lookup: CDR1 SGHNT, CDR2 YENEEA. The CDR3 has 13 amino acids. V lost 7 bases, J lost 2 bases, and 12 bases lay in between. Full variable domain (remainder filled in from reference TRBV11-3 and TRBJ2-7): EAGVVQSPRYKIIEKKQPVAFWCNPISGHNTLYWYLQNLGQGPELLIRYENEEAVDDSQLPKDRFSAERLKGVDSTLKIQPAELGDSAVYLCASICGQTYEQYFGPGTRLTVT.

About this clonotype: The junction departs from the called germline gene at one end, perhaps through a read error. The chain has TRBV29-1 and TRBJ2-7, with 7 positions matching TRBD1. This CDR3 comprises 15 residues. Per germline, CDR1 SQVTM and CDR2 ANQGSEA. In DNA, the CDR3 is TGCAACGTTGCTACGAGAGCAGGGGGAACCTACGAGCAGTACTTC. This encodes CNVATRAGGTYEQYF.

Comments on this clonotype: A much bigger clone sits one base away, suggesting this may be a read error. The rearrangement joins TRBV12-3 or TRBV12-4 to TRBJ1-1; maybe TRBD1 (6 bases). CDR3 size: 14 residues. CDR3 in DNA: TGTGCCGGCAGTTTAGGGGGGGCGCTCACTGAAGCTTTCTTT. It is translated as CAGSLGGALTEAFF.

Comment on this clonotype: Here the CDR3 omits its conserved ending phenylalanine or tryptophan, so a read error is the likely source. The chain recombines TRBV20-1 with TRBJ2-7; D gene ambiguous. Trimming shortened V by 8 bases and J by 1 base, and 15 bases separated the two germline ends. Germline-derived CDR1 and CDR2 are DFQATT and SNEGSKA (reference sequence). The CDR3 extends over 13 amino acids. The CDR3 DNA reads as TGCAGTTCGTATGCAGCTAGATCCTACGAGCAGTACTCC. It is translated as CSSYAARSYEQYS.

Of note for this clonotype: At one end, the junction sequence differs from germline, possibly due to a read error. J is TRBJ2-1 and V is TRBV20-1, with 8 nucleotides matching TRBD1. Per the germline V gene, CDR1 is DFQATT and CDR2 is SNEGSKA (reference sequence). The CDR3 is 14 residues long. CDR3 DNA: TGCAGTGGTAGAGATACAGGGGGTGTAAATGAGCAGTTCTTC. Its protein product is CSGRDTGGVNEQFF.

This clonotype was seen a handful of times. This may stem from a read error, because a much larger clone lies one nucleotide away. The chain uses TRBV5-1 and TRBJ2-7; a weak D match, TRBD2 (6 bases). Germline V gene lookup returns CDR1 SGHRS and CDR2 YFSETQ. This CDR3 comprises 11 residues. CDR3 amino acids: CVSSEGYEQYF. CDR3 DNA: TGCGTCAGCTCGGAGGGATACGAGCAGTACTTC.

In the case of this clonotype: A junction boundary mismatches the germline segment, possibly from a read error. The chain carries TRBV11-2 and TRBJ2-5; TRBD1 is a possible D gene (6 bases). Germline loops: CDR1 SGHAT, CDR2 FQNNGV. CDR3 length equals 13 residues. The CDR3 here is CASTSTGNEIQYF. CDR3 DNA sequence: TGTGCCAGCACTTCTACAGGGAATGAGATCCAGTACTTC.